These T cell receptor beta chains were read from a single sample in a study of blood T cell repertoires in COVID-19. TCRdb's copy holds only in-frame clones and misses some; the assay was immunoSEQ multiplex PCR. The top ten hold 3.2% of the sample, which has about 190,000 clones, roughly 84% seen once. What was sequenced was PBMCs or T cells enriched from blood (not recorded which). The receptor set was obtained from a woman aged 25 to 45 who had been exposed to COVID-19. Each CDR3 is given with its conserved first and last residue. A D gene is named only where the DNA matches it firmly.

CDR3aa	CDR3nt	j_gene	d_gene	len	v_gene
CASSIVGRGQSYEQYF	TGTGCCAGTAGTATAGTAGGCAGGGGGCAAAGCTACGAGCAGTACTTC	TRBJ2-7	TRBD1	16	TRBV19
CASSQDFNGRDGAGGSYNSPLHF	TGTGCCAGCAGCCAAGATTTCAACGGGAGGGACGGCGCGGGGGGCTCCTATAATTCACCCCTCCACTTT	TRBJ1-6	.	23	TRBV3-1/TRBV3-2
CSASPAGLGYEQYF	TGCAGTGCTAGTCCGGCAGGATTGGGCTACGAGCAGTACTTC	TRBJ2-7	.	14	TRBV20-1
CASSKAAGRGIYEQYF	TGTGCCAGCAGCAAAGCCGCGGGCAGGGGAATCTACGAGCAGTACTTC	TRBJ2-7	.	16	TRBV21-1
CASSFGTGGNTEAFF	TGTGCCAGCAGTTTCGGGACAGGGGGGAACACTGAAGCTTTCTTT	TRBJ1-1	TRBD1	15	TRBV6-5
CSVGRTGTGELFF	TGCAGCGTCGGACGGACAGGGACCGGGGAGCTGTTTTTT	TRBJ2-2	TRBD1	13	TRBV29-1
CASSESPGVPGNTIYF	TGTGCCAGCAGTGAAAGCCCGGGGGTGCCTGGAAACACCATATATTTT	TRBJ1-3	.	16	TRBV2
CASSLVGEIKDGYTF	TGTGCCAGCAGCTTAGTCGGGGAAATCAAGGATGGCTACACCTTC	TRBJ1-2	.	15	TRBV7-9
CARREHQGFGYGYTF	TGTGCAAGACGCGAACACCAGGGTTTTGGCTATGGCTACACCTTC	TRBJ1-2	.	15	TRBV12-2
CASRQGALTEKLFF	TGTGCCAGCAGACAGGGGGCTCTTACTGAAAAACTGTTTTTT	TRBJ1-4	TRBD1	14	TRBV2
CASSIRGPSNQPQHF	TGTGCCAGTAGCATCAGGGGGCCAAGCAATCAGCCCCAGCATTTT	TRBJ1-5	TRBD1	15	TRBV19
CSVEDGVDQQFF	TGCAGCGTTGAAGACGGGGTGGATCAGCAGTTCTTC	TRBJ2-1	.	12	TRBV29-1
CASSLAVQRLANYGYTF	TGTGCCAGCAGCTTAGCGGTCCAGAGACTAGCTAACTATGGCTACACCTTC	TRBJ1-2	.	17	TRBV7-8
CASSYRGQIYEQYF	TGTGCCAGCAGCTATAGGGGACAGATCTACGAGCAGTACTTC	TRBJ2-7	TRBD1	14	TRBV7-8
CASSYVSLDTDTQYF	TGTGCCAGCAGTTACGTGTCACTAGACACAGATACGCAGTATTTT	TRBJ2-3	.	15	TRBV6-5
CASSSTGTGNNMNGYTF	TGTGCCAGCAGCTCAACCGGGACAGGGAACAACATGAATGGCTACACCTTC	TRBJ1-2	TRBD1	17	TRBV7-2
CASSATGGPYNEQFF	TGTGCCAGCAGTGCGACAGGGGGCCCCTACAATGAGCAGTTCTTC	TRBJ2-1	TRBD1	15	TRBV2
CASSLPEGLAKNIQYF	TGCGCCAGCAGCCTACCGGAGGGGCTAGCCAAAAACATTCAGTACTTC	TRBJ2-4	.	16	TRBV5-1
CASSLGVADLPYEQYF	TGTGCCAGCAGCTTGGGCGTGGCGGACTTGCCTTACGAGCAGTACTTC	TRBJ2-7	.	16	TRBV5-6
CASSTPYREGETQYF	TGCGCCAGCAGCACTCCCTACAGGGAAGGTGAGACCCAGTACTTC	TRBJ2-5	.	15	TRBV5-1
CASSLGQGHYEQYF	TGTGCCAGCAGCTTAGGACAGGGGCACTACGAGCAGTACTTC	TRBJ2-7	TRBD1	14	TRBV7-9